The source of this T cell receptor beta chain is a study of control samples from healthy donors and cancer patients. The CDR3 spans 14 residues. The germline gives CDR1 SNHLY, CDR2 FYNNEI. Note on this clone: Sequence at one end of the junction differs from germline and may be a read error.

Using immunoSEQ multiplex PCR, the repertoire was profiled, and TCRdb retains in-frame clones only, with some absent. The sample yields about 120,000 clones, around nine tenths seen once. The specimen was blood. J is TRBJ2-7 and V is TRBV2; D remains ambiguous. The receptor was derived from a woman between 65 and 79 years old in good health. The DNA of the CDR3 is TGTGCCAGCAGTGAAGTCCCGGGCTCCCACGAGCAGTACTTC. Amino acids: CASSEVPGSHEQYF.